This TCR beta chain was sequenced for a study of blood T cell repertoires in COVID-19 (dated by TCRdb to between 2020 and 2021). Background on the whole study: The collaborator samples originated in the United States, Italy and Spain and spanned the acute and convalescent phases of COVID-19. HLA class I and class II types, where available, came from metadata supplied by the sample provider rather than from assay-based typing. The prospective study material was composed of cDNA or gDNA derived from T cells, B-cell-depleted T cells, or PBMCs. Deeply sampled blood TCRbeta repertoires from subjects exposed to, actively infected with, or recovered from COVID-19 were included in the dataset. Samples were obtained from the ongoing ImmuneRACE study (first 160 participants) and from 1,200 or so subjects provided by 6 global collaborators. The repertoires were released in a freely available public database intended as a resource for research on the immune response to SARS-CoV-2. A de-identified subject ID, COVID-19 status, age in years and sex were almost always included in the sample metadata.

Results the study describes overall, beyond this receptor: Clinical and demographic metadata were provided uncurated, with the amount varying by source and participant.

V drops 8 bases and J drops 4 bases, leaving 12 bases in between. From cysteine to phenylalanine, the CDR3 is 14 amino acids long. This entry keeps only the CDR3 DNA: 42 bases, framed from base 1. CDR1 and CDR2 were assigned from the germline V gene as SNHLY and FYNNEI. This clone has only a few counts. The target of this receptor is not known. Within one base of it there is no much larger clone, and no base qualities were kept. One collaborating source in Seattle enrolled patients during active infection and followed them longitudinally through the course of disease. The collaborating institutions used their own protocols to collect whole blood in K2EDTA tubes. For TCRbeta analysis, collaborators shipped samples as frozen whole blood, isolated PBMCs, or DNA extracted from either of those sample types. TCRbeta CDR3 regions were amplified from genomic DNA using the immunoSEQ Assay, a bias-controlled multiplex PCR. In the original analysis: The number of nucleated cells in each sample was estimated by amplification of reference gene primers within the assay. To quantify the absolute abundance of each unique TCRbeta CDR3 rearrangement, sequence reads were collapsed and filtered. For each sample, productive Simpson clonality was calculated as the square root of Simpson's diversity index over productive rearrangements. TCRdb took this table from immuneACCESS and kept in-frame rearrangements with V and J called. Such tables lack part of the clones; where checked against another copy, unresolved V genes explain under half of the gap, and the rest is unexplained. V and J calls and clone size come straight from that table; D and trimming were deduced from the DNA. A total of around 190,000 clones appear in this sample, 81% of them only once. The ten top clones hold 9.5% to 12% of the sample.

Input material: peripheral blood. The V and J segments used are TRBV2 and TRBJ2-6, and perhaps TRBD2 as D gene, on 5 matching bases. The receptor was derived from a woman between 40 and 55 years old with COVID-19, enrolled during active disease. The CDR3 in this case is CASRGTAGANVLTF. The sequenced DNA is TGTGCCAGCCGGGGAACTGCAGGGGCCAACGTCCTGACTTTC.